Listed below are T cell receptor beta chains from one sample, sequenced in a study of T cell repertoires in cytomegalovirus infection. A single record per CDR3 protein comes from TCRdb applying MiXCR to the reads. Of 740,000 or so distinct CDR3 sequences listed, 35% to 40% are singletons. The sequenced sample was PBMCs. Source of these receptors: a human donor in good health (CMV status not recorded). Some clones in this sample may be carry-over from other donors' samples. Both conserved end residues are part of each CDR3. A D gene is named only where the DNA matches it firmly. Rows may omit the clone size; those that give it use once, few, many or a size class.

TRBD1	TRBJ2-6	TRBV24-1	NA	CATSAGQASGANVLTF	TGTGCCACCAGTGCGGGACAGGCCTCTGGGGCCAACGTCCTGACTTTC
NA	TRBJ2-6	TRBV24-1	few	CATSDRGRAGANVLTF	TGTGCCACCAGTGACCGGGGGCGAGCTGGGGCCAACGTCCTGACTTTC
TRBD2	TRBJ2-1	TRBV2	NA	CASSEGREQQFF	TGTGCCAGCAGTGAAGGGCGGGAGCAGCAGTTCTTC
NA	TRBJ1-6	TRBV7-2	many	CASSLVLVWFRVDSPLHF	TGTGCCAGCAGCTTAGTTCTAGTGTGGTTCAGGGTGGATTCACCCCTCCACTTT
NA	TRBJ1-1	TRBV29-1	few	CSVEVRGPDTEAFF	TGCAGCGTTGAAGTGAGAGGGCCGGACACTGAAGCTTTCTTT
NA	TRBJ2-7	TRBV20-1	few	CSASDNIGQYF	TGCAGTGCCTCGGACAATATCGGGCAGTACTTC
TRBD1	TRBJ2-7	TRBV5-6	NA	CASSLTGQGVYEQYF	TGTGCCAGCAGCTTGACGGGACAGGGGGTCTACGAGCAGTACTTC
NA	TRBJ2-4	TRBV28	few	CASTLTGVNIQYF	TGTGCCAGCACCCTTACCGGGGTTAACATTCAGTACTTC
NA	TRBJ1-2	TRBV5-6	few	CASSPMGGTITNYGYTF	TGTGCCAGCAGCCCCATGGGCGGCACCATAACTAACTATGGCTACACCTTC
TRBD1	TRBJ1-5	TRBV28	NA	CASSFYPIQGEANQPQHF	TGTGCCAGCAGTTTTTACCCCATTCAGGGGGAAGCAAATCAGCCCCAGCATTTT
NA	TRBJ2-2	TRBV3-1	NA	CASSQVSRRVGTGELFF	TGTGCCAGCAGCCAAGTCTCCAGGAGAGTTGGCACCGGGGAGCTGTTTTTT
NA	TRBJ2-3	TRBV24-1	few	CATSDASNREPDTQYF	TGTGCCACCAGTGATGCAAGCAACCGGGAGCCAGATACGCAGTATTTT
NA	TRBJ2-7	TRBV28	NA	CASSSQGPRKYEQYF	TGTGCCAGCAGTTCGCAGGGTCCCAGAAAATACGAGCAGTACTTC
TRBD1	TRBJ1-6	TRBV19	NA	CASITFTMGQGGNSPLHF	TGTGCCAGTATTACTTTTACAATGGGACAGGGCGGTAATTCACCCCTCCACTTT
TRBD1	TRBJ1-1	TRBV18	NA	CASSRRQGEMNTEAFF	TGTGCCAGCTCACGTCGACAGGGCGAGATGAACACTGAAGCTTTCTTT
TRBD1	TRBJ1-5	TRBV6-1	few	CASSGYRGQGNQPQHF	TGTGCCAGCAGTGGCTACAGGGGGCAGGGCAATCAGCCCCAGCATTTT
TRBD1	TRBJ2-3	TRBV7-3	many	CASSLTGTDSDTQYF	TGTGCCAGCAGCTTAACCGGGACAGATTCCGATACGCAGTATTTT
NA	TRBJ1-5	TRBV28	NA	CAAGRSPNQPQHF	TGTGCCGCGGGGAGATCTCCCAATCAGCCCCAGCATTTT
NA	TRBJ1-2	TRBV7-2	NA	CARSERMGGYTF	TGTGCCCGCAGCGAGCGAATGGGGGGCTACACCTTC
TRBD2	TRBJ2-1	TRBV7-9	NA	CASSPPGGGAHNEQFF	TGTGCCAGCAGCCCTCCGGGGGGGGGGGCTCACAATGAGCAGTTCTTC
TRBD2	TRBJ2-3	TRBV7-2	many	CASSLRSGGRADTQYF	TGTGCCAGCAGCTTAAGATCGGGCGGGAGGGCAGATACGCAGTATTTT
TRBD2	TRBJ2-1	TRBV28	NA	CASSLLAGGMDEQFF	TGTGCCAGCAGTTTACTAGCGGGAGGGATGGACGAGCAGTTCTTC
TRBD2	TRBJ2-5	TRBV7-6	NA	CASSPGPRTSGTERYSQETQYF	TGTGCCAGCAGCCCTGGACCGAGGACTAGCGGGACCGAACGCTACTCCCAAGAGACCCAGTACTTC
TRBD1	TRBJ2-3	TRBV27	few	CASSPPGQGSTDTQYF	TGTGCCAGCAGTCCCCCCGGACAGGGTAGCACAGATACGCAGTATTTT